The clone carrying this T cell receptor beta chain has more than one count but fewer than ten. Its antigen is unknown. This sample was included in a study of regulatory T cells. A couple of CD3G-deficient patients had more severe autoimmunity; all had some. Patients, 2 to 39 years old, had expanded memory T-cell proportions. CD4+ cells were sorted into CD25-high CD127-low regulatory cells and CD25-low CD127-high conventional cells. Primers: 52 TRBV forward and 13 TRBJ reverse. The method was immunoSEQ multiplex PCR; TCRdb's version includes in-frame clones alone and lacks a portion of them. This sample yields around 32,000 clones, of which 85% to 95% are seen a single time; 1.5% to 1.8% belongs to the top ten. V dropped 4 bases and J dropped 3; count of bases not matched to a gene: 4. The CDR3 has 14 residues. Per germline, CDR1 MNHNS and CDR2 SASEGT. Whole-study results and caveats: In CD3G-deficient patients, conventional CD4+ T cells were enriched for hydrophobic CDR3 residues at positions 6 and 7. Skewed V and J usage and few unique V-J pairs marked patient repertoires, most in Tregs.

V usage is TRBV6-1 and J usage is TRBJ2-3; 7 bases line up with TRBD1. The sequenced material came from conventional CD4+ T cells sorted from blood. The TCR sequence derives from a person under 35 with CD3G deficiency. Here the CDR3 reads CASSVYRGTDTQYF. The CDR3 region has the DNA TGTGCCAGCAGTGTCTACAGGGGAACAGATACGCAGTATTTT.